The rows below give T cell receptor beta chains drawn from one sample of a study of PD-1 blockade in classical Hodgkin lymphoma. This table comes from immunoSEQ multiplex PCR, and its TCRdb copy is limited to in-frame clones, with some not included. Of approximately 17,000 clones in the sample, less than 75% were seen once. The sample was peripheral blood mononuclear cells (PBMCs), taken before the fourth cycle of nivolumab. These receptors all stem from a human donor with classical Hodgkin lymphoma. The CDR3 runs from the conserved cysteine through the conserved F or W. Each record gives: CDR3 protein, CDR3 DNA, D gene, clone size, V gene, J gene. D genes are given only for firm matches. Rows give clone size only sometimes, using once, few, many, or a class for an expanded clone.

CDR3aa: CASRPRTANYNEQFF
CDR3nt: TGTGCCAGCAGACCGCGGACAGCCAACTACAATGAGCAGTTCTTC
d_gene: NA
abundance: NA
v_gene: TRBV6-6
j_gene: TRBJ2-1

CDR3aa: CASSEAPWGGTYNEQFF
CDR3nt: TGTGCCAGCAGTGAAGCCCCTTGGGGAGGGACCTACAATGAGCAGTTCTTC
d_gene: TRBD2
abundance: NA
v_gene: TRBV6-1
j_gene: TRBJ2-1

CDR3aa: CASSQSSPQYF
CDR3nt: TGTGCCAGCAGCCAATCGTCCCCGCAGTATTTT
d_gene: NA
abundance: NA
v_gene: TRBV5-6
j_gene: TRBJ2-3

CDR3aa: CASSYPPMDSNQPQHF
CDR3nt: TGTGCCAGCAGTTATCCTCCAATGGATAGCAATCAGCCCCAGCATTTT
d_gene: NA
abundance: few
v_gene: TRBV6-6
j_gene: TRBJ1-5

CDR3aa: CASSRTGFHYEQYF
CDR3nt: TGCGCCAGCAGCCGAACCGGGTTCCACTACGAGCAGTACTTC
d_gene: NA
abundance: NA
v_gene: TRBV5-1
j_gene: TRBJ2-7

CDR3aa: CASSLASSTGNYGYTF
CDR3nt: TGTGCCAGCAGCTTGGCGAGCTCCACAGGGAACTATGGCTACACCTTC
d_gene: NA
abundance: NA
v_gene: TRBV5-4
j_gene: TRBJ1-2

CDR3aa: CASSLGHSFYEQYF
CDR3nt: TGTGCCAGCAGTTTGGGACACTCGTTCTACGAGCAGTACTTC
d_gene: NA
abundance: NA
v_gene: TRBV28
j_gene: TRBJ2-7

CDR3aa: CASSLRPGELAKNIQYF
CDR3nt: TGTGCCAGCAGCTTACGACCGGGGGAGCTAGCCAAAAACATTCAGTACTTC
d_gene: NA
abundance: NA
v_gene: TRBV13
j_gene: TRBJ2-4

CDR3aa: CASSSVPTGDHEQYF
CDR3nt: TGCGCCAGCAGCTCCGTACCGACAGGGGACCACGAGCAGTACTTC
d_gene: TRBD1
abundance: NA
v_gene: TRBV5-1
j_gene: TRBJ2-7

CDR3aa: CASSFWTSDEETQYF
CDR3nt: TGTGCCAGCAGCTTTTGGACTAGCGATGAAGAGACCCAGTACTTC
d_gene: TRBD2
abundance: few
v_gene: TRBV7-6
j_gene: TRBJ2-5

CDR3aa: CASSPPGTGVNSPLHF
CDR3nt: TGTGCCAGCTCACCACCGGGGACAGGGGTTAATTCACCCCTCCACTTT
d_gene: TRBD1
abundance: NA
v_gene: TRBV18
j_gene: TRBJ1-6

CDR3aa: CARKRNTGTSGSEGPRESQYF
CDR3nt: TGCGCCAGAAAAAGGAACACCGGGACTAGCGGGAGCGAGGGACCAAGAGAGTCCCAGTACTTC
d_gene: TRBD2
abundance: NA
v_gene: TRBV10-1
j_gene: TRBJ2-5

CDR3aa: CASSLRAGNTEAFF
CDR3nt: TGTGCCAGCAGCTTGAGGGCGGGGAACACTGAAGCTTTCTTT
d_gene: NA
abundance: NA
v_gene: TRBV7-2
j_gene: TRBJ1-1

CDR3aa: CASSLTVQETQYF
CDR3nt: TGTGCCAGCAGCTTAACTGTCCAAGAGACCCAGTACTTC
d_gene: NA
abundance: NA
v_gene: TRBV7-9
j_gene: TRBJ2-5

CDR3aa: CASSPGQELQYF
CDR3nt: TGTGCCAGCAGTCCGGGACAGGAGCTGCAGTACTTC
d_gene: TRBD1
abundance: NA
v_gene: TRBV27
j_gene: TRBJ2-7

CDR3aa: CATSRSRDRVSEKLFF
CDR3nt: TGTGCCACCAGCAGATCCCGGGACAGGGTATCGGAAAAACTGTTTTTT
d_gene: TRBD1
abundance: NA
v_gene: TRBV15
j_gene: TRBJ1-4

CDR3aa: CASSTIRQDTYGYTF
CDR3nt: TGTGCCAGCAGCACCATCCGACAGGACACTTACGGCTACACCTTC
d_gene: NA
abundance: NA
v_gene: TRBV5-6
j_gene: TRBJ1-2

CDR3aa: CASSLSGSHNEQFF
CDR3nt: TGTGCCAGCAGCCTAAGCGGGAGTCACAATGAGCAGTTCTTC
d_gene: TRBD2
abundance: NA
v_gene: TRBV6-5
j_gene: TRBJ2-1

CDR3aa: CASSQDLGRLGGQEGNQPQHF
CDR3nt: TGCGCCAGCAGCCAAGATTTGGGAAGGCTCGGGGGGCAGGAAGGAAATCAGCCCCAGCATTTT
d_gene: NA
abundance: NA
v_gene: TRBV4-1
j_gene: TRBJ1-5

CDR3aa: CASSQDGTGSYEQYF
CDR3nt: TGCGCCAGCAGCCAAGATGGGACAGGTTCCTACGAGCAGTACTTC
d_gene: TRBD1
abundance: NA
v_gene: TRBV4-1
j_gene: TRBJ2-7

CDR3aa: CASSLRLAGETQYF
CDR3nt: TGTGCCAGCAGTTTACGATTAGCGGGAGAGACCCAGTACTTC
d_gene: TRBD2
abundance: NA
v_gene: TRBV27
j_gene: TRBJ2-5

CDR3aa: CASSLTLSGMHTGELFF
CDR3nt: TGTGCCAGCAGCTTAACCCTTAGCGGGATGCACACCGGGGAGCTGTTTTTT
d_gene: TRBD2
abundance: few
v_gene: TRBV7-6
j_gene: TRBJ2-2

CDR3aa: CASSDRYTGELFF
CDR3nt: TGTGCCAGCAGTGATAGGTACACCGGGGAGCTGTTTTTT
d_gene: NA
abundance: NA
v_gene: TRBV25-1
j_gene: TRBJ2-2

CDR3aa: CASSSISRGSNQPQHF
CDR3nt: TGTGCCAGCAGTTCCATCTCTAGGGGTTCCAATCAGCCCCAGCATTTT
d_gene: NA
abundance: medium-sized
v_gene: TRBV28
j_gene: TRBJ1-5

CDR3aa: CASSEGQGYEQYF
CDR3nt: TGTGCCAGCAGCGAGGGACAGGGATACGAGCAGTACTTC
d_gene: TRBD1
abundance: once
v_gene: TRBV9
j_gene: TRBJ2-7

CDR3aa: CSVNRQGASSNYGYTF
CDR3nt: TGCAGCGTTAACCGACAGGGGGCGTCTTCTAACTATGGCTACACCTTC
d_gene: TRBD1
abundance: NA
v_gene: TRBV29-1
j_gene: TRBJ1-2

CDR3aa: CASSRRRGLDQPQHF
CDR3nt: TGTGCCAGCAGTCGAAGGCGGGGTCTTGATCAGCCCCAGCATTTT
d_gene: NA
abundance: NA
v_gene: TRBV6-1
j_gene: TRBJ1-5

CDR3aa: CASSLTGQGSSYEQYF
CDR3nt: TGTGCCAGCAGTCTAACAGGACAGGGGAGCTCCTACGAGCAGTACTTC
d_gene: TRBD1
abundance: NA
v_gene: TRBV27
j_gene: TRBJ2-7